These 21 T cell receptor beta chains share one sample of origin, sequenced in a study of T cell responses to AZD1222 COVID-19 vaccine. Only in-frame clones appear in the TCRdb table, and some are missing; sequencing was by immunoSEQ multiplex PCR. The table has more than 85,000 clones, 80% to 90% seen once. The input for sequencing was peripheral blood, taken 28 days after the second AZD1222 dose. All receptors derive from an adult who received the AZD1222 COVID-19 vaccine.

V and J are TRBV7-2 and TRBJ2-3; the D gene is possibly TRBD2 (5 bases). CDR3 length equals 15 residues. V shed 1 base and J shed 2 bases, with 10 bases lying between them. CDR1 SGHTA and CDR2 FQGNSA come from the germline V gene. CDR3 protein: CASSLVTTYTDTQYF. As DNA, the CDR3 is TGTGCCAGCAGCTTAGTGACTACCTACACAGATACGCAGTATTTT.

The chain combines TRBV7-9 with TRBJ2-1; TRBD2 matches 12 bases. The V gene's germline CDR1 is SEHNR and CDR2 FQNEAQ (reference sequence). The J segment lost 10 bases and the V segment lost 5 bases, leaving 12 bases of the junction unmatched. This CDR3 region has 16 residues. CDR3 sequence: CASSQGLAGPFSEQFF. CDR3 coding DNA: TGTGCCAGCAGCCAGGGACTAGCGGGCCCCTTCTCGGAGCAGTTCTTC.

The chain couples TRBV28 to TRBJ1-6; TRBD1 matches at 7 bases. This CDR3 spans 14 amino acids. CDR1 is MDHEN, CDR2 SYDVKM, per germline. Trimming at V came to 7 bases and at J to 10 bases, leaving 10 bases not matched to a gene. The CDR3: CASKRAGRGSPLHF. CDR3 DNA sequence: TGTGCCAGCAAAAGGGCGGGCAGGGGGTCACCCCTCCACTTT.

This chain links TRBV14 with TRBJ2-2; the D gene is possibly TRBD2 (6 bases). With 0 bases removed from V and 7 bases from J, the gap between germline ends came to 18 bases. The CDR3 is 17 residues long. Germline values: CDR1 SGHDN, CDR2 FVKESK. This CDR3 is CASSQDLARVGDGELFF. The CDR3 DNA sequence: TGTGCCAGCAGCCAAGATCTAGCGAGAGTAGGGGACGGGGAGCTGTTTTTT.

The chain recombines TRBV28 with TRBJ2-7; 8 nucleotides agree with TRBD2. The V segment lost 5 bases and the J segment 6 bases; nucleotides outside the gene matches: 18. Germline V lookup: CDR1 MDHEN, CDR2 SYDVKM. The CDR3 is made up of 17 amino acids. The CDR3 here is CASSVPGLGFQTSEQYF. The CDR3, as DNA: TGTGCCAGCAGTGTCCCGGGACTAGGGTTTCAGACCTCCGAGCAGTACTTC.

The chain joins TRBV3-1 (or the pseudogene TRBV3-2) to TRBJ2-4; TRBD2 is a possible D gene (5 bases). V shed 1 base and J shed 0 bases, with 13 bases lying between them. From germline, CDR1 is LGHDT and CDR2 YNNKEL (reference sequence). The CDR3 extends over 17 amino acids. The CDR3 DNA is TGTGCCAGCAGCCAAGCGGGCCCCGGACTAGCCAAAAACATTCAGTACTTC. This translates into CASSQAGPGLAKNIQYF.

The rearrangement uses TRBV29-1 and TRBJ1-4; D call uncertain. The CDR3 sequence is 13 residues long. V lost 4 bases and J 3 bases, leaving 9 bases between the germline ends. The germline gives CDR1 SQVTM, CDR2 ANQGSEA. The CDR3 sequence: CSVVGNPNEKLFF. Written as DNA, the CDR3 is TGCAGCGTTGTAGGGAACCCTAATGAAAAACTGTTTTTT.

The chain uses TRBV27 and TRBJ1-1, with 9 nucleotides matching TRBD1. The junction had 9 bases not matched to a gene; V was cut back by 5 bases and J by 2 bases. Germline loops: CDR1 MNHEY, CDR2 SMNVEV (reference sequence). This CDR3 has 16 residues. DNA of the CDR3: TGTGCCAGCAGTCAAGGACAGGGGAGAACTAACACTGAAGCTTTCTTT. Translating gives CASSQGQGRTNTEAFF.

V gene TRBV24-1 combines with J gene TRBJ1-4; D may be TRBD1 (6 bases). The CDR3 contains 15 residues. Germline V gives CDR1 KGHDR, CDR2 SFDVKD. V dropped 6 bases and J dropped 6 bases, with 16 bases sitting between them. CDR3 sequence (DNA): TGTGCCACCAGTCGGGGGGGCGGACCAGATGAAAAACTGTTTTTT. Protein: CATSRGGGPDEKLFF.

V gene TRBV19 combines with J gene TRBJ2-7; D ambiguous. The CDR3 is made up of 13 amino acids. Germline V gives CDR1 LNHDA, CDR2 SQIVND (reference sequence). Trimming took off 3 bases at V and 6 bases at J, with 12 bases between the two ends. The CDR3: CASSMRLNVEQYF. CDR3 in DNA: TGTGCCAGTAGTATGAGGCTCAACGTCGAGCAGTACTTC.

CDR3 amino acids: CASSRLRGRNTEAFF. The DNA for the CDR3 is TGTGCCAGCAGCCGACTCAGGGGGAGGAACACTGAAGCTTTCTTT. The chain employs TRBV5-6 and TRBJ1-1, with 7 bases identical to TRBD1. Germline CDR1 reads SGHDT; CDR2 reads YYEEEE. J gave up 1 base and V 4 bases, and 7 bases lay outside the gene matches. The CDR3 is 15 amino acids.

The chain links TRBV5-6 to TRBJ2-7; D may match TRBD1 or TRBD2 (5 bases each). Per germline, CDR1 SGHDT and CDR2 YYEEEE. Trimming removed 0 bases at V and 3 bases at J, with 10 bases between. The CDR3 length is 14 residues. CDR3 in DNA: TGTGCCAGCAGCTTGGTTGGGGGACGCTACGAGCAGTACTTC. Residues: CASSLVGGRYEQYF.

The chain carries TRBV19 and TRBJ1-2; D not certain. Germline CDR1 is LNHDA and CDR2 is SQIVND (reference sequence). The CDR3 has 16 residues. V lost 8 bases and J 4 bases, leaving 23 bases between the germline ends. The DNA of the CDR3 is TGTGCCAGTGGTACTGGTTTGGACGGCGATTTCTATGGCTACACCTTC. As protein: CASGTGLDGDFYGYTF.

The chain is built from TRBV18 and TRBJ1-6, with 7 bases aligning to TRBD1. The CDR3 loop spans 16 amino acids. The V and J ends lost 6 bases and 1 base, in that order; junction bases with no gene match: 6. Germline loops: CDR1 KGHSH, CDR2 LQKENI. CDR3 sequence: CASSPTGRSYNSPLHF. CDR3 in DNA: TGTGCCAGCTCTCCGACAGGGCGGTCCTATAATTCACCCCTCCACTTT.

The chain links TRBV2 to TRBJ2-7; 7 bases are a match to TRBD1. The germline gives CDR1 SNHLY, CDR2 FYNNEI. This CDR3 has 14 residues. Trimming cost V 6 bases and J 0 bases; bases outside gene matches: 5. This CDR3 is CASRPQGSSYEQYF. In DNA, the CDR3 is TGTGCCAGCAGGCCACAGGGGAGCTCCTACGAGCAGTACTTC.

The chain recombines TRBV2 with TRBJ1-1; 9 positions agree with TRBD1. The junction had 10 bases not matched to a gene; V was cut back by 4 bases and J by 1 base. The germline CDR1 and CDR2 sequences are SNHLY and FYNNEI. The CDR3 runs to 17 residues. The CDR3 nucleotides are TGTGCCAGCAGTGCTGGACAGGGGAAAGGCAAGAACACTGAAGCTTTCTTT. Protein sequence: CASSAGQGKGKNTEAFF.

This clone has a handful of counts. This chain uses TRBV6-5 with TRBJ2-3; D is perhaps TRBD1 (6 bases). The CDR3 loop spans 12 amino acids. V was cut by 8 bases and J by 6 bases, with 12 bases left in between. Germline lookup yields CDR1 MNHEY and CDR2 SVGAGI. In nucleotides, the CDR3 is TGTGCCAGCGGCCGTAGGGGGGATACGCAGTATTTT. It yields the protein CASGRRGDTQYF.

The chain carries TRBV7-2 and TRBJ1-5, with D possibly matching TRBD1 (5 bases). V was pared by 1 base and J by 6 bases, with 13 bases between. The germline CDR1 and CDR2 sequences are SGHTA and FQGNSA. The CDR3 has 15 residues. CDR3 sequence reads: CASSLVLGLGQPQHF. Written as DNA, the CDR3 is TGTGCCAGCAGCTTAGTCCTGGGACTTGGTCAGCCCCAGCATTTT.

This clone was counted between two and nine times. The J gene is TRBJ2-1, the V gene TRBV6-5; the D call may be TRBD1 or TRBD2 (5 bases each). Trimming stripped 11 bases from V and 3 bases from J, with 8 bases between. The CDR3 covers 11 residues. Per the germline V gene, CDR1 is MNHEY and CDR2 is SVGAGI. The DNA of the CDR3 is TGTGCCGGGGGAGTCTACAATGAGCAGTTCTTC. Protein sequence: CAGGVYNEQFF.

The chain couples TRBV7-3 to TRBJ2-3; D uncertain. The CDR3 length is 13 residues. The germline V gene has CDR1 SGHTA and CDR2 FQGTGA. Trimming pared 4 bases from V and 6 bases from J, leaving 11 bases between. CDR3 residues: CASSSSNLDTQYF. The CDR3 bases are TGTGCCAGCAGCTCATCCAACCTGGATACGCAGTATTTT. The full variable domain, with the rest looked up from reference TRBV7-3 and TRBJ2-3, is GAGVSQTPSNKVTEKGKYVELRCDPISGHTALYWYRQSLGQGPEFLIYFQGTGAADDSGLPNDRFFAVRPEGSVSTLKIQRTERGDSAVYLCASSSSNLDTQYFGPGTRLTVL.

The J gene is TRBJ2-1, the V gene TRBV13; 7 positions match TRBD1. The CDR3 is made up of 15 amino acids. Per the germline V gene, CDR1 is PRHDT and CDR2 is FYEKMQ (reference sequence). With V trimmed by 1 base and J by 7 bases, 7 bases remained unmatched. For the CDR3, the DNA is TGTGCCAGCAGCTTAGCCACAGGGGATGGGAATGAGCAGTTCTTC. Translated, it gives CASSLATGDGNEQFF.